This entry lists 26 T cell receptor beta chains sequenced from one sample in a study of patients and donors after allogeneic stem cell transplantation. TCRdb recomputed calls from the RT-PCR reads with MiXCR, one row per CDR3 protein. The table shows roughly 960,000 distinct CDR3 sequences, with approximately 18% occurring only once. The sample comprised blood, either unsorted or a sorted T cell fraction (not recorded which). The receptors derive from a human donor who was either an allogeneic HSCT recipient or a stem cell or donor lymphocyte infusion donor (not recorded which). It is not recorded whose cells these are; they may come from a transplant donor.

V gene TRBV4-2 combines with J gene TRBJ2-7, with 8 bases aligning to TRBD1. The CDR3 is 14 residues long. Looked up from germline, CDR1 is LGHNA and CDR2 is YNFKEQ. Trimming at V came to 6 bases and at J to 0 bases, leaving 4 bases not matched to a gene. As DNA, the CDR3 is TGTGCCAGCAGTACGGACAGGGTCTCCTACGAGCAGTACTTC. Its protein is CASSTDRVSYEQYF.

This clonotype turned up a few times. The chain uses TRBV7-8 and TRBJ2-5, with 14 bases identical to TRBD2. Trimming cost V 8 bases and J 5 bases; bases outside gene matches: 19. CDR3 length: 19 amino acids. CDR1 is SGHVS, CDR2 FQNEAQ, per germline. The CDR3 spells CASVGPLRGLAGGRETQYF. CDR3 DNA: TGTGCCAGCGTGGGGCCCCTTCGCGGACTAGCGGGGGGACGGGAGACCCAGTACTTC.

The chain links TRBV20-1 to TRBJ2-7; D might be TRBD2 (6 bases). This CDR3 region has 15 residues. The germline V gene encodes CDR1 DFQATT and CDR2 SNEGSKA (reference sequence). V gave up 4 bases and J gave up 8 bases, with 24 bases separating them. The CDR3 coding sequence is TGCAGTGCTACCGTAGGGCGGCCGGGGGACCAGAAGCAGTACTTC. Protein product: CSATVGRPGDQKQYF.

This clonotype was observed a single time. The rearrangement joins TRBV27 to TRBJ2-5, with 7 nucleotides matching TRBD2. Germline loops: CDR1 MNHEY, CDR2 SMNVEV (reference sequence). J gave up 3 bases and V 2 bases, and 6 bases lay outside the gene matches. The length of the CDR3 is 15 residues. CDR3 sequence reads: CASSLTAGVKETQYF. In nucleotides, the CDR3 is TGTGCCAGCAGTTTAACGGCGGGAGTAAAAGAGACCCAGTACTTC.

The chain links TRBV20-1 to TRBJ1-5; TRBD1 matches 9 bases. The CDR3 is 15 amino acids. CDR1 and CDR2 from the germline V gene are DFQATT and SNEGSKA (reference sequence). Losses at the gene ends were 4 bases for V and 3 bases for J; bases not matched to a gene: 7. The CDR3 reads CSAILGTGNNQPQHF. The CDR3 nucleotides read TGCAGTGCTATTCTCGGGACAGGGAACAATCAGCCCCAGCATTTT.

Worth noting for this clonotype: A much larger clone lies a single base off, so this may be a read error. The chain has TRBV6-1 and TRBJ2-1, with D possibly being TRBD2 (5 bases). The CDR3 length is 13 residues. The germline V gene has CDR1 MNHNS and CDR2 SASEGT. This CDR3 is CASSGLAVNDQFF. The CDR3 bases are TGTGCCAGCAGTGGGCTAGCAGTCAATGATCAGTTCTTC.

V usage is TRBV12-3 or TRBV12-4 and J usage is TRBJ2-7, with 7 bases lining up with TRBD2. The V segment lost 5 bases and the J segment 9 bases; nucleotides outside the gene matches: 10. The CDR3 covers 13 residues. This CDR3 reads CASSGTILRRQYF. For the CDR3, the DNA is TGTGCCAGCAGTGGGACTATCCTACGACGGCAGTACTTC.

This clonotype was seen more than once but under ten times. V gene TRBV9 combines with J gene TRBJ1-5; D is perhaps TRBD1 (5 bases). Trimming removed 0 bases from V and 7 bases from J, with 14 bases in between. In germline, CDR1 is SGDLS, CDR2 YYNGEE. The CDR3 consists of 15 residues. CDR3 nucleotide sequence: TGTGCCAGCAGCGTAGGCGGAGGGGTAGGCCAGCCCCAGCATTTT. This translates into CASSVGGGVGQPQHF.

In its sample, this clonotype was seen a few times. This sequence joins TRBV4-2 and TRBJ1-6; D call uncertain. The length of the CDR3 is 15 residues. V shed 0 bases and J shed 7 bases, with 10 bases lying between them. The V gene's germline CDR1 is LGHNA and CDR2 YNFKEQ. CDR3 sequence: CASSQDPTWNSPLHF. The DNA for the CDR3 is TGTGCCAGCAGCCAAGATCCGACGTGGAATTCACCCCTCCACTTT.

A few counts support this clonotype. This chain links TRBV28 with TRBJ2-5; TRBD1 is a possible D gene (5 bases). This CDR3 has 13 residues. Deletions cut 4 bases from V and 4 bases from J, with 10 bases between. In germline, CDR1 is MDHEN, CDR2 SYDVKM. CDR3 amino acids: CASSSTVRETQYF. The CDR3 nucleotides read TGTGCCAGCAGTTCGACAGTTCGAGAGACCCAGTACTTC.

The gene calls are TRBV9 and TRBJ2-3; 7 bases are shared with TRBD2. CDR3 length: 16 residues. In germline, CDR1 is SGDLS, CDR2 YYNGEE. The V segment lost 0 bases and the J segment 1 base; nucleotides outside the gene matches: 5. CDR3 sequence: CASSVGSAGGTDTQYF. The CDR3 nucleotides are TGTGCCAGCAGCGTAGGATCGGCGGGGGGCACAGATACGCAGTATTTT. The full variable domain, its missing parts supplied by reference TRBV9 and TRBJ2-3, is DSGVTQTPKHLITATGQRVTLRCSPRSGDLSVYWYQQSLDQGLQFLIQYYNGEERAKGNILERFSAQQFPDLHSELNLSSLELGDSALYFCASSVGSAGGTDTQYFGPGTRLTVL.

This clonotype came up a few times. J is TRBJ2-7 and V is TRBV27, with D possibly called TRBD1 or TRBD2 (5 bases each). Trimming took 8 bases from V and 2 from J, leaving 16 bases between them. This CDR3 has 14 residues. Germline V lookup: CDR1 MNHEY, CDR2 SMNVEV (reference sequence). CDR3 coding DNA: TGTGCCAGCGGGGGTCTGAGCGGTCCCTACGAGCAGTACTTC. Translating gives CASGGLSGPYEQYF.

The chain combines TRBV30 with TRBJ1-2; 7 bases are shared with TRBD1. V dropped 4 bases and J dropped 4; count of bases not matched to a gene: 3. This CDR3 spans 12 amino acids. CDR1 and CDR2 (germline): GTSNPN, SVGIG (reference sequence). The CDR3 sequence is CAWTQGFYGYTF. The DNA of the CDR3 is TGTGCCTGGACACAGGGGTTCTATGGCTACACCTTC. Filled out from reference TRBV30 and TRBJ1-2, the complete variable domain reads SQTIHQWPATLVQPVGSPLSLECTVEGTSNPNLYWYRQAAGRGLQLLFYSVGIGQISSEVPQNLSASRPQDRQFILSSKKLLLSDSGFYLCAWTQGFYGYTFGSGTRLTVV.

This clonotype was detected only a few times. V gene TRBV11-1 combines with J gene TRBJ2-1; tentative D call: TRBD2 (6 bases). The CDR3 runs 17 residues. V lost 0 bases and J 6 bases, leaving 18 bases between the germline ends. Germline assignment: CDR1 SGHAT and CDR2 FQDESV (reference sequence). Here the CDR3 reads CASSLAFGGAGSNEQFF. The DNA for the CDR3 is TGTGCCAGCAGCTTAGCGTTTGGCGGGGCAGGGAGCAATGAGCAGTTCTTC. The full variable domain, rest sourced from reference TRBV11-1 and TRBJ2-1, is EAEVAQSPRYKITEKSQAVAFWCDPISGHATLYWYRQILGQGPELLVQFQDESVVDDSQLPKDRFSAERLKGVDSTLKIQPAELGDSAMYLCASSLAFGGAGSNEQFFGPGTRLTVL.

This clonotype was counted only a few times. The V gene is TRBV5-1, the J gene TRBJ2-2, with D perhaps being TRBD1 or TRBD2 (5 bases each). The V gene lost 3 bases and the J gene lost 3 bases, with 12 bases spanning the gap. Germline-derived CDR1 and CDR2 are SGHRS and YFSETQ. This CDR3 has 15 amino acids. CDR3 residues: CASSSGTKDTGELFF. The CDR3 region has the DNA TGCGCCAGCAGCTCCGGGACGAAAGACACCGGGGAGCTGTTTTTT. Looking up the rest from reference TRBV5-1 and TRBJ2-2 gives the full variable domain: KAGVTQTPRYLIKTRGQQVTLSCSPISGHRSVSWYQQTPGQGLQFLFEYFSETQRNKGNFPGRFSGRQFSNSRSEMNVSTLELGDSALYLCASSSGTKDTGELFFGEGSRLTVL.

The V gene is TRBV6-2 or TRBV6-3, the J gene TRBJ2-2; no definite D call. The CDR3 runs to 16 residues. Trimming shortened V by 6 bases and J by 2 bases, and 16 bases separated the two germline ends. Per germline, CDR1 MNHEY and CDR2 SVGEGT. The CDR3 sequence is CASSLRMKPNTGELFF. The CDR3 nucleotides read TGTGCCAGCAGCCTCAGGATGAAGCCTAACACCGGGGAGCTGTTTTTT.

This rearrangement joins TRBV7-2 to TRBJ1-1; weak D call: TRBD1 (5 bases). The V end lost 5 bases, the J end lost 5 bases, and 12 bases lay between the germline ends. The CDR3 spans 13 residues. Germline CDR1 is SGHTA and CDR2 is FQGNSA. CDR3 bases: TGTGCCAGCAGCACAACGACAGTAACTGAAGCTTTCTTT. Protein: CASSTTTVTEAFF.

The rearrangement joins TRBV11-3 to TRBJ2-7; D is undetermined. V was trimmed by 0 bases and J by 3 bases, leaving 6 bases between them. Per the germline V gene, CDR1 is SGHNT and CDR2 is YENEEA. The CDR3 consists of 13 residues. The CDR3 loop reads CASSLDAGYEQYF. The DNA of the CDR3 is TGTGCCAGCAGCTTAGACGCAGGCTACGAGCAGTACTTC.

This clonotype was recorded only once. The gene calls are TRBV7-9 and TRBJ1-5, with TRBD1 matching 7 bases. This CDR3 is built from 17 residues. Losses at the gene ends were 1 base for V and 0 bases for J; bases not matched to a gene: 6. In germline, CDR1 is SEHNR, CDR2 FQNEAQ (reference sequence). This CDR3 is CASSLGEDRYSNQPQHF. The CDR3 nucleotides are TGTGCCAGCAGCTTAGGAGAGGACAGGTATAGCAATCAGCCCCAGCATTTT.

This clonotype was counted between two and nine times. The J gene is TRBJ2-7, the V gene TRBV4-1; possibly TRBD1 for D (5 bases). Trimming cost V 0 bases and J 2 bases, with 8 bases left between them. There are 14 residues in the CDR3. In germline, CDR1 is MGHRA, CDR2 YSYEKL. The CDR3 coding sequence is TGCGCCAGCAGCCAAGAGTCAGGGCCCTACGAGCAGTACTTC. Protein sequence: CASSQESGPYEQYF.

This clonotype was seen only a few times. The chain couples TRBV5-1 to TRBJ1-1; D is ambiguous. This CDR3 contains 14 residues. V dropped 4 bases and J dropped 6 bases, with 16 bases sitting between them. Looked up from germline, CDR1 is SGHRS and CDR2 is YFSETQ. Here the CDR3 reads CASSPEGPGAEAFF. The CDR3 nucleotides read TGCGCCAGCAGCCCGGAGGGCCCTGGCGCTGAAGCTTTCTTT. Drawing the rest from reference TRBV5-1 and TRBJ1-1, the complete variable domain is KAGVTQTPRYLIKTRGQQVTLSCSPISGHRSVSWYQQTPGQGLQFLFEYFSETQRNKGNFPGRFSGRQFSNSRSEMNVSTLELGDSALYLCASSPEGPGAEAFFGQGTRLTVV.

This clonotype was counted between two and nine times. The genes are TRBV2 and TRBJ2-1; D gene uncertain. CDR1 is SNHLY and CDR2 is FYNNEI in the germline V gene. V was pared by 8 bases and J by 12 bases, with 14 bases between. This CDR3 region has 11 residues. The CDR3 reads CASLDRLGQFF. DNA for the CDR3: TGTGCCAGCTTAGACCGTCTAGGGCAGTTCTTC.

This chain links TRBV20-1 with TRBJ2-2; TRBD2 matches at 7 bases. Trimming cost V 1 base and J 4 bases; bases outside gene matches: 6. This CDR3 region has 15 residues. Germline V gene sequence: CDR1 DFQATT, CDR2 SNEGSKA (reference sequence). The CDR3 sequence: CSARGGTTVTGELFF. Here the CDR3 DNA reads TGCAGTGCTAGAGGCGGGACTACCGTCACCGGGGAGCTGTTTTTT.

This clonotype was counted many times. The V and J genes are TRBV6-1 and TRBJ1-5; 8 bases fit TRBD1. CDR1 is MNHNS and CDR2 is SASEGT in the germline V gene. Trimming at V came to 6 bases and at J to 6 bases, leaving 7 bases not matched to a gene. This CDR3 has 14 residues. CDR3 loop: CASSSGQVGQPQHF. CDR3 sequence (DNA): TGTGCCAGCAGCTCGGGACAGGTGGGTCAGCCCCAGCATTTT.

This clonotype was observed a handful of times. This chain connects TRBV2 to TRBJ1-1, with 7 bases fitting TRBD1. Unmatched junction bases numbered 8, after V lost 5 bases and J lost 2 bases. The germline V gene encodes CDR1 SNHLY and CDR2 FYNNEI. This CDR3 contains 15 residues. The CDR3 region has the DNA TGTGCCAGCAGTCCAGGGAGGGGGCTTAACACTGAAGCTTTCTTT. Translating it yields CASSPGRGLNTEAFF.

This clonotype was detected a few times. The V and J genes are TRBV5-1 and TRBJ2-2; TRBD1 might be the D (6 bases). CDR3 length: 15 amino acids. V lost 7 bases and J lost 5, with 18 bases in between. CDR1 is SGHRS, CDR2 YFSETQ, per germline. Written as DNA, the CDR3 is TGCGCCAGCGGTAAACAGGGAAGAGGTACCGGGGAGCTGTTTTTT. Translated, it gives CASGKQGRGTGELFF.